A selection of T cell receptor beta chains follows, all from one sample in a study of persistence of HIV-infected CD4 T cells. These receptors lack a known antigen. Generated by immunoSEQ multiplex PCR, the TCRdb table keeps only in-frame clones and is missing some. The table has 30,000 or so clones, around four fifths seen once. The sequences come from CD4+ T cells sorted from PBMCs after 18-hour stimulation, collected from a patient who received antiretroviral therapy. These receptors were obtained from an adult man with HIV who was CMV-seropositive. Both conserved end residues are part of each CDR3. D genes are given only for firm matches. A row's size may be missing; if present it is once, few, many or a size class.

size: NA; D: NA; V: TRBV11-3; length: 14; J: TRBJ2-1; DNA: TGTGCCAGCAGCTTAGGGGGGCCTAGCGATGAGCAGTTCTTC; CDR3: CASSLGGPSDEQFF
size: NA; D: TRBD2; V: TRBV2; length: 17; J: TRBJ2-7; DNA: TGTGCCAGCAGGGCCGGGACTAGCGGGGGGAGCTCCTACGAGCAGTACTTC; CDR3: CASRAGTSGGSSYEQYF
size: NA; D: TRBD1; V: TRBV13; length: 17; J: TRBJ2-2; DNA: TGTGCCAGCAGCTCCCCGACAGGGGTCATGAACACCGGGGAGCTGTTTTTT; CDR3: CASSSPTGVMNTGELFF
size: NA; D: NA; V: TRBV29-1; length: 15; J: TRBJ1-1; DNA: TGCAGCGCGCCCCCGGACCCTTCCCCATCCACTGAAGCTTTCTTT; CDR3: CSAPPDPSPSTEAFF
size: NA; D: NA; V: TRBV4-3; length: 14; J: TRBJ2-7; DNA: TGCGCCAGCAGCCAAGGGGGTCTCGGTGACGAGCAGTACTTC; CDR3: CASSQGGLGDEQYF
size: NA; D: TRBD1; V: TRBV6-6; length: 14; J: TRBJ1-1; DNA: TGTGCCAGCAGTACAACAGGGGGCGCAGGTGAAGCTTTCTTT; CDR3: CASSTTGGAGEAFF
size: NA; D: NA; V: TRBV7-2; length: 14; J: TRBJ2-5; DNA: TGTGCCAGCAGGAAGGCAAGACGGCAAGAGACCCAGTACTTC; CDR3: CASRKARRQETQYF
size: NA; D: NA; V: TRBV6-4; length: 15; J: TRBJ2-6; DNA: TGTGCCAGCAGAGAACAGAGCTCTGGGGCCAACGTCCTGACTTTC; CDR3: CASREQSSGANVLTF
size: few; D: NA; V: TRBV6-5; length: 14; J: TRBJ1-2; DNA: TGTGCCACCCTGGCTCGGGGGGCCAACTATGGCTACACCTTC; CDR3: CATLARGANYGYTF
size: NA; D: NA; V: TRBV28; length: 14; J: TRBJ2-7; DNA: TGTGCCAGCAGGACCCAAGGGGGCTCCTACGAGCAGTACTTC; CDR3: CASRTQGGSYEQYF
size: NA; D: TRBD1; V: TRBV10-2; length: 14; J: TRBJ1-4; DNA: TGCGCCAGCAGTGAGAGGGACAGGGGCAGAAAACTGTTTTTT; CDR3: CASSERDRGRKLFF